The subject of this entry is one TCR beta chain. Its antigen is unknown. Per-base quality was not reported, and no clone a single base away is much larger than it. Separate from the roughly 650-subject first cohort, the validation cohort of roughly 110 subjects was the group to which the donors belonged. The data are from a study of cytomegalovirus exposure and HLA in healthy donors (dated by TCRdb to 2017 to 2019). Describing the broader study: The 666 repertoires of the first cohort and the 110 or so validation repertoires were produced on the same platform, according to a later analysis. The study aimed to test whether signatures of past pathogen exposure could be identified by cataloging public T cell receptors. Besides the first cohort of 550 to 750 subjects, a separate validation cohort made up of roughly 120 different subjects was used. The study combined high-throughput TCR immunosequencing, statistical association of individual TCRs with disease status, and machine learning to predict cytomegalovirus infection status.

General conclusions and limits of the study: Across donors, most TCR sequences were observed very rarely, whereas some public TCRs were present in many individuals. In a later analysis, TCRs clustered in the first cohort were found to also tend to co-occur in the roughly 120 validation repertoires, with approximately 95% of cluster scores above 0. Cytomegalovirus status was reported to be diagnosed by the classifier with high specificity and sensitivity in both the original and validation cohorts. The study gave a list of about 170 TCR beta chains associated with cytomegalovirus. A later analysis lacked HLA typing for the validation cohort, so it scored co-occurrence in that cohort across all 120 repertoires. A few of the identified cytomegalovirus-associated TCR beta chains were confirmed in vitro to be specific for cytomegalovirus antigens. The authors suggested that the approach could potentially be extended to other disease states and immunological phenotypes.

The CDR3 runs 15 amino acids, cysteine and phenylalanine included. Of the read, only the CDR3 DNA is kept; its 45 bases are in frame from base 1. Here V drops 5 bases and J drops 6 bases, and the junction holds 7 bases not matched to any gene. The germline V gene (reference sequence) provides CDR1 LNHDA and CDR2 SQIVND. Library creation used the immunoSEQ multiplex PCR assay. The original methods were these. A statistical classification framework was built for diagnosing cytomegalovirus status from the catalog of TCR beta chain sequences. TCRdb holds this immuneACCESS table with in-frame rearrangements only. Some clones are missing; in checked studies, unresolved V genes explain under half, and the rest has no known cause. V and J calls and clone size are as listed in that table; D and trimming were resolved from the DNA. In all, the sample holds some 110,000 clones, and approximately 86% of those were seen once. The ten largest account for around 4.5% of the sample.

This chain joins TRBV19 to TRBJ2-4; 10 nucleotides in the junction match TRBD1. The clonotype was recovered from a young man in good health and CMV-seropositive. The sequencing sample was made of PBMCs. For the CDR3, the sequence is CASSVRRDRGNIQYF. The DNA sequence reads TGTGCCAGTAGTGTTCGCCGGGACAGGGGAAACATTCAGTACTTC.